The T cell receptor beta chain under discussion was sequenced for a study of cytomegalovirus exposure and HLA in healthy donors. General study points: Cytomegalovirus status was reportedly diagnosed by the classifier with high specificity and sensitivity. Most TCR sequences were rare, but some public TCRs occurred in many donors. Cytomegalovirus-associated status was assigned to some 160 TCR beta chains.

To note about this clone: The target antigen is unknown. The sample holds other DNA sequences that translate to the same CDR3.

Sequencing used immunoSEQ multiplex PCR; TCRdb keeps in-frame clones, though not all of them. The sample lists over 200,000 clones, 87% occurring once. The V segment lost 2 bases and the J segment 2 bases; nucleotides outside the gene matches: 4. The CDR3 is 15 amino acids. CDR1 is KGHSH, CDR2 LQKENI, per germline. The rearrangement links TRBV18 to TRBJ1-1; 8 bases align to TRBD1. The sequencing input was PBMCs. The sequence was obtained from a woman aged 18-35 years in good health and CMV-seropositive. The CDR3 DNA is TGTGCCAGCTCACCAGAAACAGGGGGAAACACTGAAGCTTTCTTT. Its translation is CASSPETGGNTEAFF.